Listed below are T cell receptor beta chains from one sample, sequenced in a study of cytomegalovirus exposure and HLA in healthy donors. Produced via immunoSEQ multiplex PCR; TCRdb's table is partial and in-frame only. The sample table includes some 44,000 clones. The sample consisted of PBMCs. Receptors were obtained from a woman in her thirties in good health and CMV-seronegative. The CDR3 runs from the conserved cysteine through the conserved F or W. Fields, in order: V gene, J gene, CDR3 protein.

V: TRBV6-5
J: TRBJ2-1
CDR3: CASSYSLAEVNEQFF

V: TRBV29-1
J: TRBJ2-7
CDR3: CSVTGGRDSYEQYF

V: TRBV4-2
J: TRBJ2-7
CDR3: CASSQETSPEQYF

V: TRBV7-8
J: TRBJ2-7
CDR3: CASSLWTSGSSYEQYF

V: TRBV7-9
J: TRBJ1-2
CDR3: CASSLVRTGDYGYTF

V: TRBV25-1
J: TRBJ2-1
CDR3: CASSESGGPYEQFF

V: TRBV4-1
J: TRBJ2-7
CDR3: CASSHPGTFYEQYF

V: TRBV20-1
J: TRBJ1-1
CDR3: CSAPGESEAFF

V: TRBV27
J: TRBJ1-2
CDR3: CASSRRIDRGLDYGYTF

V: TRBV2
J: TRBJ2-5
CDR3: CASSEEARGDQYF

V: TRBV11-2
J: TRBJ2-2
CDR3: CASSPMGGRSTGELFF

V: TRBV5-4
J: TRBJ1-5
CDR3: CASSLGGQNNQPQHF

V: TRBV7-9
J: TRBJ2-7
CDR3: CASSLKDHEQYF

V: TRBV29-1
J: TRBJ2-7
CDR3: CSVEVADYEQYF

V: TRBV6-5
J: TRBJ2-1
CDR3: CASSYETGTGGGEQFF

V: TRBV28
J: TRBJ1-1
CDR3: CASREDRKDTEAFF

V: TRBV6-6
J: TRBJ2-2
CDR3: CASSSTKGANTGELFF

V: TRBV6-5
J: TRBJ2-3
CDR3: CASSFLTSASTDTQYF

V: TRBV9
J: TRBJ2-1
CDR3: CASSRRWGRINEQFF

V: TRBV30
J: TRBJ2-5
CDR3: CAWTTGGKTQYF

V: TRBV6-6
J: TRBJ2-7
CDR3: CASSDRGYYYEQYF

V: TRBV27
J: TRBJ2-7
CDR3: CASSLGQGGSYEQYF

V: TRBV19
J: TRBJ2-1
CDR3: CASSVSTGDNEQFF

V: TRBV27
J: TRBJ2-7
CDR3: CASSRIVGTGGEQYF

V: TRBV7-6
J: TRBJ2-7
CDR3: CASSVQGDEQYF

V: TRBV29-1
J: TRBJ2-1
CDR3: CRGKVGEDCNEQFF

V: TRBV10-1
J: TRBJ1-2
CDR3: CASSESTISGQGYTF

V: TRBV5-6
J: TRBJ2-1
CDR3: CASSLAPSGSSYNEQFF

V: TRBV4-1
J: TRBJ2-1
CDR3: CASSQYGTSGTGEQFF

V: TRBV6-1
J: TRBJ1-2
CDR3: CASSEAHSTNYGYTF

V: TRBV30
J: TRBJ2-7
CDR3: CAWSEGQLYEQYF

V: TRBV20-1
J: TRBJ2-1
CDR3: CSADSYGEQFF

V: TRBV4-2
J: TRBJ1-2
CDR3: CASSPPTGGAMNYGYTF

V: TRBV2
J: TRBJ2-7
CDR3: CASSDLPGSYEQYF

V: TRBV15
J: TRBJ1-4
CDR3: CATSSGTGGGEKLFF

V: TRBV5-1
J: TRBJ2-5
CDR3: CASSWTGKETQYF

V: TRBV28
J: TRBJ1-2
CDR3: CASSKTVNYGYTF

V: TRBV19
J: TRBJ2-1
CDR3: CASSTHSPRLSSERAGEQFF

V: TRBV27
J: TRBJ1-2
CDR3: CASSPQGVGQGDYGYTF

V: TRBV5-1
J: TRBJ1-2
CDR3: CASSLTRQGAVYGYTF

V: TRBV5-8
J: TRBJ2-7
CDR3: CASSLAGTGVSFGTYEQYF

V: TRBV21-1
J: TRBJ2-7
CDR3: CASSKRDGTSFHEQYF

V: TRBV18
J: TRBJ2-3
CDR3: CASSPGLSTDTQYF

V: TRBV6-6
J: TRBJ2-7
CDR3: CASSYQISGALHEQYF

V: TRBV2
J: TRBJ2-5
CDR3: CASSVRLETQYF

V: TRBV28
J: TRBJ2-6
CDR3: CASREGGPSGANVLTF

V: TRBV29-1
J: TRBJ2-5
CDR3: CSVAVSGGSGETQYF

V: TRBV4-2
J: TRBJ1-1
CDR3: CASSQGAGEYTEAFF

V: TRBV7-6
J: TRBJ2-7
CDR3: CASSPTTGPYEQYF

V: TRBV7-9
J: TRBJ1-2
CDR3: CASSQSGIHFGYTF

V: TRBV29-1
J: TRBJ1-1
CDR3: CSVERDTTEAFF

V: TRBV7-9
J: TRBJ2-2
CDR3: CASSLLGQGLTTGELFF

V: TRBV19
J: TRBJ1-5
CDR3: CASSSIAGQIINQPQHF

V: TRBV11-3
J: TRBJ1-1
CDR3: CASSLSTGLNTEAFF

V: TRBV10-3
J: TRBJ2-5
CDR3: CAISEAGSRQETQYF

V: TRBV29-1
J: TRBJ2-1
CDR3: CSVVSGNSYNEQFF

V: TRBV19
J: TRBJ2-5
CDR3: CASSPRTRSIQETQYF